A selection of T cell receptor beta chains follows, all from one sample in a study of T cell responses to AZD1222 COVID-19 vaccine. Method: immunoSEQ multiplex PCR; TCRdb's copy keeps in-frame clones and lacks some. This table holds 100,000 or so clones, around 90% found once. The starting material was peripheral blood, obtained on day 0 of AZD1222 vaccination. These receptors were obtained from an adult in good health. Each CDR3 is given with its conserved first and last residue.

TRBV4-1	14	CASSQARRDYGYTF
TRBV20-1	11	CSARAGNTIYF
TRBV23-1	15	CATHPGALKGGTIYF
TRBV11-3	11	CASSLGETQYF
TRBV28	14	CASSFRPGTDEAFF
TRBV7-9	15	CASSRRFRGTGELFF
TRBV10-3	13	CAISQDPNEKLFF
TRBV15	16	CATSRDRDGTIYGYTF
TRBV7-8	12	CASKGSYNEQFF
TRBV2	16	CASSSRTGAVNYGYTF
TRBV19	16	CASSPRLSGSYTEAFF
TRBV27	12	CASSPTGYGYTF
TRBV25-1	15	CASSGGGATNEKLFF
TRBV5-1	15	CASSLDGWGRTEAFF
TRBV6-1	15	CASSEDSSGANVLTF
TRBV6-5	14	CASSGQGFYYGYTF
TRBV5-4	15	CASSPLHRGGTEAFF
TRBV19	19	CASSIETGIPLLAKNIQYF
TRBV28	14	CASRLAGGNNEQFF
TRBV4-1	18	CASSQGVKRGGRADTQYF
TRBV5-5	16	CASIHNGGRRGDTQYF
TRBV19	14	CASSIVGTHQPQHF
TRBV5-1	13	CASSLEGGGTRFF
TRBV5-6	15	CASSLRGKQGAEAFF
TRBV7-6	15	CASSLRQGSTDTQYF
TRBV11-2	14	CASSLEGADYGYTF
TRBV7-6	16	CASSSLAAQGWTEAFF
TRBV29-1	13	CSVSTGAGTEAFF
TRBV29-1	13	CSGYREPGDTIYF
TRBV27	13	CASRGGGAYGYTF
TRBV19	13	CASSRGGSYGYTF
TRBV5-1	16	CASSFGQSPVDETQYF
TRBV28	12	CASSQGLSPLHF
TRBV7-3	13	CASSAGGTDTQYF
TRBV2	13	CASRDPSVNEQFF
TRBV5-6	13	CASSPSVRTEAFF
TRBV7-8	15	CASSLGDLLLRWQYF
TRBV19	13	CASSISGTGELFF
TRBV12-3/TRBV12-4	13	CASTPSGGRSYTF
TRBV5-6	16	CASSQVNDRVGTEAFF
TRBV5-1	18	CASSFDPTRQPLNTEAFF
TRBV6-1	16	CASSEGIGAGVVEQYF
TRBV7-3	16	CASSSSPGAYTDTQYF
TRBV7-9	15	CASSLTGGPGQPQHF
TRBV12-3/TRBV12-4	13	CASRRIGTEGYTF
TRBV9	13	CASSLAMQETQYF
TRBV18	15	CASSPLGDSGNTIYF
TRBV9	13	CASSVDREYGYTF
TRBV6-5	15	CASSYSQRGTYEQYF
TRBV5-1	17	CASSLGLYGAKGEKLFF
TRBV7-9	15	CASSSGRLNTGELFF
TRBV6-5	15	CASSDSGTVNQPQHF